This T cell receptor (beta chain) was documented in a study of T cell responses to AZD1222 COVID-19 vaccine. V trimming: 0 bases; J trimming: 4 bases; junction bases outside the gene matches: 5. CDR1 and CDR2 (germline): SEHNR, FQNEAQ (reference sequence). The length of the CDR3 is 15 residues. About this clone: Its antigen is not known.

General study points: Mapped onto spike, vaccine-associated CD4 TCRs spanned it and were dominant at 160-218 and 743-854. It should be noted that donors were predominantly white British and more often female, and clonal diversity was possibly underestimated. No day 14 peak samples; only post-peak repertoires were characterized. The breadth and depth of Spike-specific TCRs increased once two AZD1222 doses had been given.

TCRdb keeps only in-frame clones here, not all; method: immunoSEQ multiplex PCR. The repertoire holds 190,000 or so clones, about 93% seen once, with about 1% in the top ten. The chain couples TRBV7-9 to TRBJ1-2, with 7 bases lining up with TRBD1. The TCR was taken from an adult who received the AZD1222 COVID-19 vaccine. Sequenced here: peripheral blood, sampled 28 days after the second AZD1222 dose. DNA for the CDR3: TGTGCCAGCAGCTTAGCCCGGGACAGCGGCTATGGCTACACCTTC. It encodes CASSLARDSGYGYTF.